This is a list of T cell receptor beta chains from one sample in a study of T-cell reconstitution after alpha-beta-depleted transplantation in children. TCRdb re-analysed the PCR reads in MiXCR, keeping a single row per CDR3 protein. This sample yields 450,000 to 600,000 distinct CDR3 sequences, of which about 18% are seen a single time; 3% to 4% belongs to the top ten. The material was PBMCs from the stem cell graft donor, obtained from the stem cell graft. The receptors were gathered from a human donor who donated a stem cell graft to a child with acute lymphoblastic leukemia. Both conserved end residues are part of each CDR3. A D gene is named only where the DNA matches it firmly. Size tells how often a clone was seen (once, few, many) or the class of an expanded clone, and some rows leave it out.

cdr3_aa: CASSERDRAHNEQFF
cdr3_nt: TGTGCCAGCAGCGAGCGGGACAGGGCCCACAATGAGCAGTTCTTC
clone_size: -
v_call: TRBV21-1
d_call: -
j_call: TRBJ2-1

cdr3_aa: CASSLGGRADNEQFF
cdr3_nt: TGTGCCAGCAGCTTAGGCGGGAGGGCGGACAATGAGCAGTTCTTC
clone_size: -
v_call: TRBV7-9
d_call: TRBD2
j_call: TRBJ2-1

cdr3_aa: CASSRDMKETQYF
cdr3_nt: TGCGCCAGCAGCCGGGACATGAAAGAGACCCAGTACTTC
clone_size: -
v_call: TRBV5-1
d_call: -
j_call: TRBJ2-5

cdr3_aa: CASSARGLNTEAFF
cdr3_nt: TGTGCCAGCAGTGCGCGGGGACTGAACACTGAAGCTTTCTTT
clone_size: few
v_call: TRBV6-1
d_call: -
j_call: TRBJ1-1

cdr3_aa: CASSLNVWVSGTEAFF
cdr3_nt: TGTGCCAGCAGCTTAAACGTGTGGGTGAGTGGCACTGAAGCTTTCTTT
clone_size: -
v_call: TRBV7-2
d_call: -
j_call: TRBJ1-1

cdr3_aa: CASSLGHGGGAYSNQPQHF
cdr3_nt: TGTGCCAGCAGTTTAGGCCACGGCGGGGGGGCGTATAGCAATCAGCCCCAGCATTTT
clone_size: -
v_call: TRBV12-3/TRBV12-4
d_call: -
j_call: TRBJ1-5

cdr3_aa: CASSDIMGGSSNQPQHF
cdr3_nt: TGTGCCAGCAGTGACATAATGGGGGGCTCTAGCAATCAGCCCCAGCATTTT
clone_size: -
v_call: TRBV6-1
d_call: -
j_call: TRBJ1-5

cdr3_aa: CASSKLAGERDMQYF
cdr3_nt: TGTGCCAGCAGTAAACTAGCGGGAGAAAGAGATATGCAGTATTTT
clone_size: -
v_call: TRBV6-1
d_call: TRBD2
j_call: TRBJ2-3

cdr3_aa: CASSSAGGTSTDTQYF
cdr3_nt: TGTGCCAGCAGCTCCGCGGGGGGTACTAGCACAGATACGCAGTATTTT
clone_size: few
v_call: TRBV7-8
d_call: TRBD2
j_call: TRBJ2-3

cdr3_aa: CASSKALAGGGNEQFF
cdr3_nt: TGTGCCAGCAGCAAAGCGTTGGCGGGAGGGGGTAATGAGCAGTTCTTC
clone_size: few
v_call: TRBV21-1
d_call: -
j_call: TRBJ2-1

cdr3_aa: CASTLLAGHEQFF
cdr3_nt: TGTGCCAGCACCTTACTAGCGGGGCATGAGCAGTTCTTC
clone_size: -
v_call: TRBV27
d_call: TRBD2
j_call: TRBJ2-1

cdr3_aa: CASGVSSRGDQPQHF
cdr3_nt: TGTGCCAGCGGGGTCTCCTCACGGGGGGATCAGCCCCAGCATTTT
clone_size: -
v_call: TRBV12-3/TRBV12-4
d_call: -
j_call: TRBJ1-5

cdr3_aa: CASSLVVASEQYF
cdr3_nt: TGCGCCAGCAGCTTGGTTGTAGCATCCGAGCAGTACTTC
clone_size: many
v_call: TRBV5-1
d_call: -
j_call: TRBJ2-7

cdr3_aa: CASSRQGWAEAFF
cdr3_nt: TGTGCCAGCAGTCGGCAGGGGTGGGCTGAAGCTTTCTTT
clone_size: -
v_call: TRBV6-2/TRBV6-3
d_call: -
j_call: TRBJ1-1

cdr3_aa: CASSFFGGTGELFF
cdr3_nt: TGTGCCAGCAGCTTTTTCGGGGGGACCGGGGAGCTGTTTTTT
clone_size: -
v_call: TRBV7-8
d_call: TRBD2
j_call: TRBJ2-2

cdr3_aa: CASSLSVYNEQFF
cdr3_nt: TGCGCCAGCAGCTTGTCAGTCTACAATGAGCAGTTCTTC
clone_size: many
v_call: TRBV5-1
d_call: -
j_call: TRBJ2-1

cdr3_aa: CASSPRDRGRNEQFF
cdr3_nt: TGCGCCAGCAGCCCTCGGGACAGGGGGCGAAATGAGCAGTTCTTC
clone_size: few
v_call: TRBV4-1
d_call: TRBD1
j_call: TRBJ2-1

cdr3_aa: CASSLGEGTEPQHF
cdr3_nt: TGCGCCAGCAGCTTGGGCGAGGGAACAGAGCCCCAGCATTTT
clone_size: few
v_call: TRBV5-1
d_call: -
j_call: TRBJ1-5

cdr3_aa: CASSHGTYRGDSKNIQYF
cdr3_nt: TGCGCCAGCAGCCATGGCACATACAGGGGAGATAGCAAAAACATTCAGTACTTC
clone_size: few
v_call: TRBV4-1
d_call: TRBD1
j_call: TRBJ2-4

cdr3_aa: CASSQGQDQKETQYF
cdr3_nt: TGTGCCAGCAGCCAGGGACAGGATCAAAAAGAGACCCAGTACTTC
clone_size: few
v_call: TRBV7-9
d_call: TRBD1
j_call: TRBJ2-5

cdr3_aa: CASSEYAVRNEQFF
cdr3_nt: TGTGCCAGCAGTGAATATGCGGTGCGAAATGAGCAGTTCTTC
clone_size: few
v_call: TRBV25-1
d_call: -
j_call: TRBJ2-1

cdr3_aa: CASSPRQGQQPQHF
cdr3_nt: TGTGCCAGCTCACCTCGACAGGGTCAACAGCCCCAGCATTTT
clone_size: -
v_call: TRBV18
d_call: TRBD1
j_call: TRBJ1-5

cdr3_aa: CASSAWTTPPYNEQFF
cdr3_nt: TGTGCCAGCAGCGCTTGGACTACCCCACCCTACAATGAGCAGTTCTTC
clone_size: -
v_call: TRBV11-3
d_call: -
j_call: TRBJ2-1

cdr3_aa: CASSVIGGQDYTF
cdr3_nt: TGTGCCAGCAGCGTTATAGGGGGGCAGGACTACACCTTC
clone_size: -
v_call: TRBV9
d_call: -
j_call: TRBJ1-2

cdr3_aa: CASSFGSQPQHF
cdr3_nt: TGTGCCAGCAGTTTTGGGAGTCAGCCCCAGCATTTT
clone_size: -
v_call: TRBV12-3/TRBV12-4
d_call: -
j_call: TRBJ1-5

cdr3_aa: CATAPAGGPSEQYF
cdr3_nt: TGTGCCACTGCACCAGCGGGAGGGCCCTCCGAGCAGTACTTC
clone_size: few
v_call: TRBV24-1
d_call: TRBD2
j_call: TRBJ2-7

cdr3_aa: CASSNRKGPPLDEQYF
cdr3_nt: TGTGCCAGCAGTAATCGAAAGGGCCCCCCGTTGGACGAGCAGTACTTC
clone_size: -
v_call: TRBV27
d_call: -
j_call: TRBJ2-7

cdr3_aa: CASSAGTSGRFDTQYF
cdr3_nt: TGTGCCAGCAGCGCAGGGACTAGCGGGAGGTTTGATACGCAGTATTTT
clone_size: few
v_call: TRBV9
d_call: TRBD2
j_call: TRBJ2-3

cdr3_aa: CSVGQGLGQPQHF
cdr3_nt: TGCAGCGTGGGACAGGGTTTGGGGCAGCCCCAGCATTTT
clone_size: -
v_call: TRBV29-1
d_call: TRBD1
j_call: TRBJ1-5

cdr3_aa: CASSDQGTGGIYEQYF
cdr3_nt: TGTGCCAGCAGTGACCAGGGGACAGGGGGCATCTACGAGCAGTACTTC
clone_size: -
v_call: TRBV6-1
d_call: TRBD1
j_call: TRBJ2-7

cdr3_aa: CATSDLAGEGGYTF
cdr3_nt: TGTGCCACCAGTGATCTAGCCGGGGAGGGAGGCTACACCTTC
clone_size: few
v_call: TRBV24-1
d_call: -
j_call: TRBJ1-2

cdr3_aa: CASSESGLALNEQFF
cdr3_nt: TGTGCCAGCAGTGAATCGGGTCTAGCCCTCAATGAGCAGTTCTTC
clone_size: -
v_call: TRBV6-1
d_call: -
j_call: TRBJ2-1

cdr3_aa: CASSRTSGRINEQFF
cdr3_nt: TGTGCCAGCTCACGGACTAGCGGGAGAATAAATGAGCAGTTCTTC
clone_size: few
v_call: TRBV18
d_call: TRBD2
j_call: TRBJ2-1

cdr3_aa: CASSFTSEALGNEQFF
cdr3_nt: TGCGCCAGCAGCTTCACTAGCGAGGCTTTAGGCAATGAGCAGTTCTTC
clone_size: few
v_call: TRBV5-1
d_call: TRBD2
j_call: TRBJ2-1

cdr3_aa: CASSLVGENTIYF
cdr3_nt: TGTGCCAGCAGCCTCGTCGGTGAAAACACCATATATTTT
clone_size: few
v_call: TRBV7-9
d_call: -
j_call: TRBJ1-3

cdr3_aa: CASKTGLAGFFF
cdr3_nt: TGTGCCAGCAAGACGGGACTAGCGGGCTTTTTCTTC
clone_size: -
v_call: TRBV5-7
d_call: TRBD2
j_call: TRBJ2-5

cdr3_aa: CASSPEGVPYEQYF
cdr3_nt: TGCGCCAGCAGCCCGGAGGGGGTCCCCTACGAGCAGTACTTC
clone_size: -
v_call: TRBV5-1
d_call: -
j_call: TRBJ2-7

cdr3_aa: CASSLAGPNTWELFF
cdr3_nt: TGTGCCAGCAGCTTAGCCGGACCGAACACCTGGGAGCTGTTTTTT
clone_size: -
v_call: TRBV11-2
d_call: -
j_call: TRBJ2-2

cdr3_aa: CSAKSPGQGNFYEQYF
cdr3_nt: TGCAGTGCTAAATCTCCGGGACAGGGTAATTTCTACGAGCAGTACTTC
clone_size: few
v_call: TRBV20-1
d_call: TRBD1
j_call: TRBJ2-7

cdr3_aa: CASSFIAGDSYEQYF
cdr3_nt: TGTGCCAGCAGCTTTATAGCGGGAGACTCCTACGAGCAGTACTTC
clone_size: few
v_call: TRBV7-9
d_call: TRBD2
j_call: TRBJ2-7

cdr3_aa: CASSLVDLNNEQFF
cdr3_nt: TGTGCCAGCAGCTTGGTGGACTTGAACAATGAGCAGTTCTTC
clone_size: -
v_call: TRBV5-6
d_call: -
j_call: TRBJ2-1

cdr3_aa: CASSTGQGVHIQYF
cdr3_nt: TGCGCCAGCAGCACGGGACAGGGGGTACACATTCAGTACTTC
clone_size: few
v_call: TRBV5-1
d_call: TRBD1
j_call: TRBJ2-4

cdr3_aa: CASSEAGSGRWAAYEQYF
cdr3_nt: TGTGCCAGCAGTGAAGCAGGTAGCGGGAGATGGGCAGCGTACGAGCAGTACTTC
clone_size: -
v_call: TRBV6-1
d_call: TRBD2
j_call: TRBJ2-7

cdr3_aa: CSAPSHIRYNEQFF
cdr3_nt: TGCAGTGCTCCTTCTCATATCCGCTACAATGAGCAGTTCTTC
clone_size: -
v_call: TRBV20-1
d_call: -
j_call: TRBJ2-1

cdr3_aa: CASSEGEVGQPQHF
cdr3_nt: TGTGCCAGCAGTGAGGGGGAGGTTGGTCAGCCCCAGCATTTT
clone_size: -
v_call: TRBV2
d_call: -
j_call: TRBJ1-5